These 10 T cell receptor beta chains originate from one sample sequenced in a study of blood T cells in healthy people across ages. Through a sample-barcoded 5' primer and a J-beta primer mix, a second PCR was run for roughly 6 to 11 cycles. One entry per CDR3 protein, called by TCRdb with MiXCR from the 5' RACE reads. The profile shows about 930,000 distinct CDR3 sequences, around 29% of them singletons. The same data also went into a second study, on T cells of mothers and their children.

The sample consisted of blood. The receptors come from a woman aged 40 to 50 in good health.

The chain employs TRBV4-1 and TRBJ1-6; possibly TRBD1 for D (5 bases). The ends were cut back, 5 bases at V and 5 bases at J, with 13 bases in the middle. Germline V gene sequence: CDR1 MGHRA, CDR2 YSYEKL. The CDR3 extends over 15 amino acids. CDR3 sequence (DNA): TGCGCCAGCAGCGCACAGGCAGCGCATAATTCACCCCTCCACTTT. Translating gives CASSAQAAHNSPLHF.

This clonotype has ten or more counts. The chain has TRBV3-1 and TRBJ1-1, with a weak D call TRBD1 (5 bases). The germline V gene has CDR1 LGHDT and CDR2 YNNKEL (reference sequence). V dropped 3 bases and J dropped 4 bases, with 12 bases sitting between them. The CDR3 sequence is 14 residues long. The CDR3 reads CASSQGVGGTEAFF. CDR3 bases: TGTGCCAGCAGCCAGGGGGTTGGGGGCACTGAAGCTTTCTTT.

On this clonotype itself: A much larger clonotype is one base distant, so this may be a read error. V usage is TRBV20-1 and J usage is TRBJ1-1; D uncertain. The germline V gene has CDR1 DFQATT and CDR2 SNEGSKA (reference sequence). The CDR3 sequence is 14 residues long. V was pared by 6 bases and J by 0 bases, with 14 bases between. This CDR3 is CSAPSGEMNTEAFF. As DNA, the CDR3 is TGCAGTGCACCGAGCGGGGAGATGAACACTGAAGCTTTCTTT.

This clonotype was detected a few times. The gene calls are TRBV7-8 and TRBJ2-1, with D perhaps TRBD1 or TRBD2 (5 bases each). V lost 6 bases and J 5 bases, leaving 17 bases between the germline ends. Germline V gene sequence: CDR1 SGHVS, CDR2 FQNEAQ. The length of the CDR3 is 15 residues. The CDR3 protein is CASSIGTATHNEQFF. CDR3 DNA: TGTGCCAGCAGTATCGGGACGGCAACCCACAATGAGCAGTTCTTC. The entire variable domain, with the rest obtained from reference TRBV7-8 and TRBJ2-1, is as follows: GAGVSQSPRYKVAKRGQDVALRCDPISGHVSLFWYQQALGQGPEFLTYFQNEAQLDKSGLPSDRFFAERPEGSVSTLKIQRTQQEDSAVYLCASSIGTATHNEQFFGPGTRLTVL.

This clonotype was counted a few times. The junction departs from the called germline gene at one end, perhaps through a read error. Here the CDR3 reads CSAGDRVNTEAFF. The CDR3 DNA reads TGCAGTGCTGGAGATCGGGTGAACACTGAAGCTTTCTTT. The J gene is TRBJ1-1, the V gene TRBV20-1; the D is unclear. The CDR3 is 13 amino acids. The germline V gene encodes CDR1 DFQATT and CDR2 SNEGSKA (reference sequence).

The J gene is TRBJ2-1, the V gene TRBV18; D is undetermined. The J call may be wrong; the DNA end is better matched by TRBJ2-7. Germline V gives CDR1 KGHSH, CDR2 LQKENI. The CDR3 extends over 15 amino acids. This chain's CDR3 is CASSPRMLFIHEQYF. As DNA, the CDR3 is TGTGCCAGCTCACCACGTATGCTGTTCATCCATGAGCAGTACTTC.

This clonotype has at least ten counts. The rearrangement links TRBV3-1 to TRBJ2-3; 13 bases agree with TRBD2. The CDR3 totals 17 residues. Unmatched junction bases numbered 5, after V lost 5 bases and J lost 0 bases. Germline V CDR1 and CDR2: LGHDT, YNNKEL (reference sequence). CDR3 in amino acids: CASSSTSGGISTDTQYF. CDR3 coding DNA: TGTGCCAGCAGCTCGACTAGCGGGGGGATTAGCACAGATACGCAGTATTTT.

This clonotype has just a few counts. Because the CDR3's place on the DNA is in doubt, the DNA is left out and the CDR3 is given as listed by TCRdb. The chain employs TRBV20-1 and TRBJ1-2; the DNA was not used to check the table's D call, TRBD1. The CDR3 is 13 amino acids in total, end residues counted. Germline V gene sequence: CDR1 DFQATT, CDR2 SNEGSKA (reference sequence). The CDR3 spells CSARDRRNYGCTF.

This clonotype has a count of ten or more. The chain uses TRBV9 and TRBJ2-1; D is perhaps TRBD1 or TRBD2 (5 bases each). CDR1 and CDR2 from the germline V gene are SGDLS and YYNGEE. The CDR3 loop spans 13 amino acids. The germline V and J ends were trimmed by 4 bases and 5 bases, with 10 bases remaining between them. CDR3 protein: CASSSGTDNEQFF. Written as DNA, the CDR3 is TGTGCCAGCAGCTCCGGGACGGACAATGAGCAGTTCTTC. Variable domain in full (rest from reference TRBV9 and TRBJ2-1): DSGVTQTPKHLITATGQRVTLRCSPRSGDLSVYWYQQSLDQGLQFLIQYYNGEERAKGNILERFSAQQFPDLHSELNLSSLELGDSALYFCASSSGTDNEQFFGPGTRLTVL.

This chain connects TRBV5-4 to TRBJ1-1; maybe TRBD1 (5 bases). The CDR3 contains 13 residues. The V and J ends lost 6 bases and 6 bases respectively, with 15 bases between them. Germline CDR1 and CDR2: SGHNT and YYREEE (reference sequence). The DNA for the CDR3 is TGTGCCAGCACTTCCATCAGGGACGCTGAAGCTTTCTTT. Translated, it gives CASTSIRDAEAFF.